The 15 T cell receptor beta chains in this list originate from one sample, sequenced in a study of T cells after somatic rescue of genetic block. The assay was immunoSEQ multiplex PCR, and TCRdb's table has in-frame clones only and misses some. The data contain more than 65,000 clones, roughly 93% of them singletons. The source material was peripheral blood mononuclear cells (PBMCs). The receptors originated from a man aged 25-40 years.

The rearrangement joins TRBV19 to TRBJ2-3, with D maybe TRBD2 (6 bases). The germline V and J ends were trimmed by 5 bases and 0 bases, with 9 bases remaining between them. Germline V gene sequence: CDR1 LNHDA, CDR2 SQIVND (reference sequence). The CDR3 runs to 14 residues. CDR3 sequence (DNA): TGTGCCAGTAGTGTTAGCGGTAGCACAGATACGCAGTATTTT. Translation: CASSVSGSTDTQYF.

This clone was detected only once. The V call is TRBV2, the J call TRBJ2-7, with 7 positions matching TRBD1. The CDR3 totals 15 residues. After removal of 6 bases from V and 4 bases from J, the junction contained 12 bases not matched to a gene. Germline CDR1 and CDR2: SNHLY and FYNNEI. In DNA form, the CDR3 reads TGTGCCAGCAGCGAGGGACAGCACCTTTTGTACGAGCAGTACTTC. This translates into CASSEGQHLLYEQYF.

The chain links TRBV4-2 to TRBJ2-5, with D possibly being TRBD1 (6 bases). Trimming stripped 0 bases from V and 5 bases from J, with 13 bases between. Germline-derived CDR1 and CDR2 are LGHNA and YNFKEQ. The length of the CDR3 is 15 residues. The CDR3 region has the DNA TGTGCCAGCAGCCAAGATTATCAGGGGAGCGAGACCCAGTACTTC. Translating it yields CASSQDYQGSETQYF.

The J gene is TRBJ1-1, the V gene TRBV9; D perhaps matches TRBD1 (5 bases). This CDR3 region has 14 residues. Germline V gene data show CDR1 as SGDLS and CDR2 as YYNGEE. Between the trimmed V and J ends, which lost 5 bases and 1 base, there was a span of 12 bases. This CDR3 is CASRDPGGNTEAFF. The CDR3 DNA follows: TGTGCCAGCAGGGACCCCGGGGGGAACACTGAAGCTTTCTTT.

J is TRBJ1-4 and V is TRBV7-8, with no clear D. Trimming cost V 5 bases and J 0 bases, with 16 bases left between them. The CDR3 is made up of 17 amino acids. Per germline, CDR1 SGHVS and CDR2 FQNEAQ. The DNA for the CDR3 is TGTGCCAGCAGCACGACGGGAGCGGGGACAACTAATGAAAAACTGTTTTTT. It is translated as CASSTTGAGTTNEKLFF.

The chain has TRBV19 and TRBJ2-2, with a possible D match to TRBD2 (7 bases). The CDR3 is made up of 15 amino acids. Germline CDR1 and CDR2: LNHDA and SQIVND (reference sequence). The V gene lost 7 bases and the J gene lost 4 bases, with 16 bases spanning the gap. CDR3 sequence: CASKGGLAVTGELFF. CDR3 nucleotides: TGTGCCAGTAAAGGGGGGCTAGCGGTCACCGGGGAGCTGTTTTTT.

This clone has a single count. The V call is TRBV2, the J call TRBJ2-3; weak D call: TRBD1 (6 bases). Trimming removed 5 bases at V and 0 bases at J, with 15 bases between. The CDR3 is 16 amino acids. CDR1 is SNHLY, CDR2 FYNNEI, per germline. The CDR3 is CASSRPGQLSTDTQYF. CDR3 nucleotide sequence: TGTGCCAGCAGTCGCCCCGGACAGCTTAGCACAGATACGCAGTATTTT.

The rearrangement joins TRBV18 to TRBJ1-1; the D gene is possibly TRBD1 (6 bases). The ends were cut back, 4 bases at V and 4 bases at J, with 13 bases in the middle. The CDR3 runs to 14 residues. The germline CDR1 and CDR2 sequences are KGHSH and LQKENI. The CDR3 sequence is CASSRALGATEAFF. DNA for the CDR3: TGTGCCAGCTCACGAGCATTGGGGGCCACTGAAGCTTTCTTT.

The chain couples TRBV2 to TRBJ2-6; D is possibly TRBD1 (5 bases). Trimming took 4 bases from V and 1 from J, leaving 17 bases between them. The CDR3 is 18 residues long. CDR1 is SNHLY and CDR2 is FYNNEI in the germline V gene. CDR3 sequence reads: CASSAVRGAGSGANVLTF. The CDR3 region has the DNA TGTGCCAGCAGTGCGGTTAGGGGCGCCGGGTCTGGGGCCAACGTCCTGACTTTC.

This chain connects TRBV6-5 to TRBJ2-1, with D possibly matching TRBD2 (6 bases). CDR1 MNHEY and CDR2 SVGAGI come from the germline V gene. The germline V and J ends were trimmed by 8 bases and 9 bases, with 17 bases remaining between them. This CDR3 has 13 amino acids. CDR3 coding DNA: TGTGCCAGCGTACCTGGCGGGATTTCTGAGCAGTTCTTC. This sequence encodes CASVPGGISEQFF.

The chain couples TRBV5-1 to TRBJ2-7, with D perhaps matching TRBD2 (5 bases). The CDR3 is 13 residues long. CDR1 is SGHRS, CDR2 YFSETQ, per germline. Trimming pared 4 bases from V and 5 bases from J, leaving 13 bases between. The DNA for the CDR3 is TGCGCCAGCAGCCCGGCTTGGAGGAACGAGCAGTACTTC. Translating gives CASSPAWRNEQYF. Full variable domain (missing parts from reference TRBV5-1 and TRBJ2-7): KAGVTQTPRYLIKTRGQQVTLSCSPISGHRSVSWYQQTPGQGLQFLFEYFSETQRNKGNFPGRFSGRQFSNSRSEMNVSTLELGDSALYLCASSPAWRNEQYFGPGTRLTVT.

The rearrangement joins TRBV10-3 to TRBJ1-1, with TRBD1 as a possible D gene (5 bases). Germline V gene data show CDR1 as ENHRY and CDR2 as SYGVKD. V lost 4 bases and J 2 bases, leaving 11 bases between the germline ends. The CDR3 totals 14 residues. The CDR3, as DNA: TGTGCCATCAGTGTGGGGCAGGCAAACACTGAAGCTTTCTTT. As protein: CAISVGQANTEAFF.

The chain has TRBV10-3 and TRBJ2-7; D not certain. With 6 bases removed from V and 1 base from J, the gap between germline ends came to 10 bases. Germline V gives CDR1 ENHRY, CDR2 SYGVKD. The CDR3 extends over 13 amino acids. The CDR3 sequence is CAIRTAESYEQYF. DNA of the CDR3: TGTGCCATCAGGACGGCGGAGTCCTACGAGCAGTACTTC.

V is TRBV30 and J is TRBJ1-2, with D maybe TRBD1 (6 bases). Germline loops: CDR1 GTSNPN, CDR2 SVGIG (reference sequence). The length of the CDR3 is 13 residues. V was pared by 0 bases and J by 8 bases, with 13 bases between. The CDR3 sequence is CAWSVSGVQGYTF. CDR3 in DNA: TGTGCCTGGAGTGTCTCAGGGGTGCAAGGCTACACCTTC.

The V and J genes are TRBV7-2 and TRBJ2-5, with 7 bases that match TRBD2. V lost 3 bases to trimming and J lost 2 bases; unmatched junction nucleotides: 3. This CDR3 comprises 14 residues. CDR1 SGHTA and CDR2 FQGNSA come from the germline V gene. CDR3 region: CASSFMGGQETQYF. The CDR3 DNA sequence: TGTGCCAGCAGCTTTATGGGAGGGCAAGAGACCCAGTACTTC.